This T cell receptor (beta chain) was documented in a study of memory CD4+ T cells and cytomegalovirus serostatus. Single viable CD3+CD4+CD8-CD45RO+ cells were sorted as the memory CD4+ T cells. TCRdb keeps only in-frame clones here, not all; method: immunoSEQ multiplex PCR. This table has roughly 40,000 clones, roughly 78% appearing once. Sequenced material: memory CD4+ T cells from blood. This sequence originates from an adult in good health and CMV-seronegative.

In DNA form, the CDR3 reads TGTGCCAGCAGCGCCCAGACCGGGCAAGAGACCCAGTACTTC. Translated: CASSAQTGQETQYF. This rearrangement joins TRBV7-2 to TRBJ2-5; no definite D call. The V gene's germline CDR1 is SGHTA and CDR2 FQGNSA. The length of the CDR3 is 14 residues. V lost 5 bases and J 2 bases, leaving 12 bases between the germline ends. Full variable domain (outside the CDR3, taken from reference TRBV7-2 and TRBJ2-5): GAGVSQSPSNKVTEKGKDVELRCDPISGHTALYWYRQSLGQGLEFLIYFQGNSAPDKSGLPSDRFSAERTGGSVSTLTIQRTQQEDSAVYLCASSAQTGQETQYFGPGTRLLVL.